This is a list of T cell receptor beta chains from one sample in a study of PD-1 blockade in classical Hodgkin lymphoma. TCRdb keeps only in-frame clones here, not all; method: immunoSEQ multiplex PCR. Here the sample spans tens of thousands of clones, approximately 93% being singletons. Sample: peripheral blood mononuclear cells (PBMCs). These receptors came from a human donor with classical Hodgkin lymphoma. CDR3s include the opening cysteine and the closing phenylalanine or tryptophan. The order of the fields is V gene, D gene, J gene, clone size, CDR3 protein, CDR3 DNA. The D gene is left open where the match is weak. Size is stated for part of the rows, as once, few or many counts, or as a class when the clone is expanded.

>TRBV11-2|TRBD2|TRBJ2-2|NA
CASRRPGTSGPRVGGELFF
TGTGCCAGCAGACGCCCCGGGACTAGCGGCCCTAGAGTTGGGGGGGAGCTGTTTTTT
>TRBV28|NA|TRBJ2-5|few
CASTDSWETQYF
TGTGCCAGCACCGACAGCTGGGAGACCCAGTACTTC
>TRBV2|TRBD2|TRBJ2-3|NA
CASSEQGTSGSVDTQYF
TGTGCCAGCAGTGAACAGGGGACTAGCGGGAGTGTGGATACGCAGTATTTT
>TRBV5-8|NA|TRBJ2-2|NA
CASNGGQNTGELFF
TGTGCCAGCAACGGAGGGCAGAACACCGGGGAGCTGTTTTTT
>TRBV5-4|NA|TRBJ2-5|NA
CASSLGLGTETQYF
TGTGCCAGCAGCTTGGGGCTGGGTACGGAGACCCAGTACTTC
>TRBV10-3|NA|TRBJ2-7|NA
CATRGDESYEQYF
TGTGCCACCAGGGGAGATGAATCCTACGAGCAGTACTTC
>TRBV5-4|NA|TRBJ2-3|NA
CASSPPRGDTQYF
TGTGCCAGCAGCCCACCACGGGGAGATACGCAGTATTTT
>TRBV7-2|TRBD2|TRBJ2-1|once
CASNPGLAGTNEQFF
TGTGCCAGCAACCCAGGACTAGCGGGAACCAATGAGCAGTTCTTC
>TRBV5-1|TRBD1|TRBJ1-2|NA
CASSPWTGIGYTF
TGCGCCAGCAGCCCCTGGACAGGGATTGGCTACACCTTC
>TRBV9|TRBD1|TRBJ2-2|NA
CASSVGQGAGGELFF
TGTGCCAGCAGCGTAGGGCAGGGGGCAGGCGGGGAGCTGTTTTTT
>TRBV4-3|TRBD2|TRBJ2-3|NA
CASSQASGRATDTQYF
TGCGCCAGCAGCCAAGCTAGCGGGAGGGCCACAGATACGCAGTATTTT
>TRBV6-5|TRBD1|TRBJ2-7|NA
CASSYKGARTYEQYF
TGTGCCAGCAGTTACAAGGGGGCGAGGACCTACGAGCAGTACTTC
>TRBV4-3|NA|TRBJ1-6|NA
CASSQNPSSYNSPLHF
TGCGCCAGCAGCCAGAACCCGAGCTCCTATAATTCACCCCTCCACTTT
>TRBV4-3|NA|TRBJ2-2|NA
CASSRGPITGELFF
TGCGCCAGCAGCCGAGGGCCGATCACCGGGGAGCTGTTTTTT